A selection of T cell receptor beta chains follows, all from one sample in a study of vaccination effects on CD4 cells after COVID-19. The repertoire was sequenced with immunoSEQ multiplex PCR; TCRdb's copy has only in-frame clones and lacks some. The data show some 68,000 clones, about four fifths seen once. No antigen is known for these receptors. This material consisted of CD4+ T cells from PBMCs cultured with SARS-CoV-2 spike peptides, taken before COVID-19 vaccination. These receptors all stem from a human donor who received a COVID-19 vaccine. Each CDR3 is given without its conserved first and last residue. Clone size is given for some rows only: seen once, a few or many times, or a class if the clone is expanded.

. | TRBJ2-3 | TRBV5-1 | 12 | ASSLGSSTDTQY
once | TRBJ2-5 | TRBV15 | 11 | ATSRDIQETQY
. | TRBJ1-5 | TRBV12-3/TRBV12-4 | 11 | ASERGSNQPQH
once | TRBJ1-1 | TRBV7-2 | 14 | ASSLGRGNWNTEAF
. | TRBJ1-2 | TRBV18 | 14 | ASSQSGTDPNYGYT
. | TRBJ2-5 | TRBV5-5 | 11 | ASSLGVQETQY
. | TRBJ2-3 | TRBV6-6 | 14 | ASSTTSGGSSDTQY
. | TRBJ2-2 | TRBV19 | 16 | ASKNLWDRSPSTGELF
. | TRBJ1-5 | TRBV28 | 12 | ASSLDSARAPQH
. | TRBJ2-5 | TRBV4-2 | 15 | ASSSGGLAGDQETQY
. | TRBJ1-3 | TRBV28 | 12 | ASSLLPPGNTIY
. | TRBJ1-3 | TRBV30 | 9 | AWGLGNTIY
few | TRBJ2-1 | TRBV7-6 | 10 | ASSFSGVEQF
. | TRBJ1-4 | TRBV6-5 | 13 | ASSTHYWGEEKLF
. | TRBJ2-5 | TRBV2 | 9 | ASRVGETQY
. | TRBJ1-2 | TRBV5-1 | 12 | ASSLARAERGYT
. | TRBJ1-5 | TRBV6-6 | 14 | ASRNRQGAGNQPQH
. | TRBJ2-5 | TRBV25-1 | 12 | ASTRPGTQETQY
. | TRBJ1-2 | TRBV7-2 | 13 | ASSLVAGGSYGYT
. | TRBJ2-1 | TRBV10-3 | 12 | AIRPGLARHEQF
. | TRBJ2-5 | TRBV20-1 | 9 | SANEGFSQY
once | TRBJ1-2 | TRBV28 | 13 | ASSFPSGQGYGYT
once | TRBJ1-1 | TRBV2 | 13 | ASSSYGVGGTEAF
. | TRBJ2-2 | TRBV7-2 | 14 | ASSLAPGGRNGELF
. | TRBJ2-2 | TRBV5-1 | 11 | ASSFVPTGELF
. | TRBJ1-1 | TRBV6-5 | 12 | ASSYSGMNTEAF
. | TRBJ2-3 | TRBV9 | 13 | ASSVGGRSPDTQY
. | TRBJ1-4 | TRBV6-5 | 14 | ASSYLPGQGNEKLF
. | TRBJ2-5 | TRBV24-1 | 13 | ATSDGTKYQETQY
. | TRBJ1-2 | TRBV6-5 | 9 | ANLTNYGYT
. | TRBJ1-5 | TRBV18 | 12 | ASSPTLGDQPQH
few | TRBJ1-2 | TRBV7-2 | 11 | AGVGQGSGGYT
few | TRBJ2-6 | TRBV9 | 15 | ASSPQDRSSGANVLT
once | TRBJ1-2 | TRBV6-5 | 11 | ASRQGGAYGYT
. | TRBJ1-4 | TRBV7-9 | 12 | ASSFGQFNEKLF
. | TRBJ2-2 | TRBV7-3 | 12 | ASRGQGNSGELF
. | TRBJ1-1 | TRBV6-6 | 11 | ASSYFVSTEAF
. | TRBJ1-2 | TRBV6-1 | 13 | ASSESPGGGIGYT
. | TRBJ1-2 | TRBV4-1 | 13 | ASSQDDRGLYGYT
. | TRBJ2-6 | TRBV2 | 16 | ASSDGVPRGSGANVLT
once | TRBJ2-2 | TRBV19 | 16 | ASSLGGLKGARTGELF
. | TRBJ1-2 | TRBV30 | 12 | AWSVLRGNYGYT
few | TRBJ1-2 | TRBV19 | 10 | ASIDANYGYT
. | TRBJ2-6 | TRBV3-1/TRBV3-2 | 18 | ASSHVYLGPTYSGANVLT
. | TRBJ2-5 | TRBV7-2 | 12 | ASSDRGFGETQY
. | TRBJ1-4 | TRBV9 | 13 | ASSVSRGPGEKLF
. | TRBJ1-1 | TRBV7-2 | 11 | ASSPAPGRGAF
once | TRBJ1-4 | TRBV15 | 11 | ATSRDVGEKLF
. | TRBJ1-3 | TRBV5-4 | 13 | ASSLNGGSGNTIY
. | TRBJ2-3 | TRBV24-1 | 14 | ATSDLGGTATDTQY